The rows below give T cell receptor beta chains drawn from one sample of a study of blood T cell repertoires in COVID-19. Assay: immunoSEQ multiplex PCR; the TCRdb copy retains only in-frame clones and omits some. This sample carries 250,000 to 300,000 clones, about 89% of them seen once, and the ten largest clones take more than 1%. Sequenced material: PBMCs or T cells enriched from blood (not recorded which). These TCRs come from a human donor in a cohort exposed to, infected with or recovered from COVID-19 (not recorded which). The donor label of this sample is uncertain. CDR3s include the opening cysteine and the closing phenylalanine or tryptophan. D genes are given only for firm matches. Size is stated for part of the rows, as once, few or many counts, or as a class when the clone is expanded.

clone_size	j_call	v_call	d_call	cdr3_aa	cdr3_nt
.	TRBJ2-7	TRBV20-1	TRBD1	CSAPQGYEQYF	TGCAGTGCCCCACAGGGGTACGAGCAGTACTTC
.	TRBJ1-5	TRBV6-1	TRBD1	CASSEAQGLADFRPQHF	TGTGCCAGCAGTGAAGCACAGGGGCTTGCGGATTTTAGGCCCCAGCATTTT
.	TRBJ1-4	TRBV9	.	CASSARQTTNEKLFF	TGTGCCAGCAGCGCCAGACAGACAACTAATGAAAAACTGTTTTTT
.	TRBJ1-2	TRBV4-3	.	CASSQTTEHYGYTF	TGCGCCAGCAGCCAGACCACAGAACACTATGGCTACACCTTC
.	TRBJ1-3	TRBV25-1	TRBD1	CASSESTGGANTIYF	TGTGCCAGCAGTGAATCGACAGGGGGGGCGAACACCATATATTTT
.	TRBJ1-2	TRBV18	TRBD1	CASSPPGQGPLTSYGYTF	TGTGCCAGCTCACCACCGGGACAGGGGCCCCTGACCTCCTATGGCTACACCTTC
.	TRBJ2-7	TRBV13	.	CASTGGGGYEQYF	TGTGCCAGCACCGGAGGGGGGGGCTACGAGCAGTACTTC
.	TRBJ1-3	TRBV18	.	CASSNVEVDRNTIYF	TGTGCCAGCTCCAACGTGGAGGTTGATAGAAACACCATATATTTT
.	TRBJ1-3	TRBV6-5	.	CASRPRQVSGNTIYF	TGTGCCAGCAGACCCCGACAGGTCTCTGGAAACACCATATATTTT
.	TRBJ1-2	TRBV12-3/TRBV12-4	.	CASSPGGAGGYTF	TGTGCCAGCAGCCCTGGGGGGGCAGGCGGCTACACCTTC
.	TRBJ2-3	TRBV6-6	TRBD2	CASERGSTDTQYF	TGTGCCAGCGAGCGGGGGAGCACAGATACGCAGTATTTT
.	TRBJ2-7	TRBV6-1	.	CASSDIQGYEQYF	TGTGCCAGCAGTGATATTCAGGGTTACGAGCAGTACTTC
.	TRBJ1-5	TRBV28	.	CASSLADRRSNQPQHF	TGTGCCAGCAGTTTAGCCGACAGACGGAGCAATCAGCCCCAGCATTTT
.	TRBJ1-4	TRBV7-9	.	CASSPIHRRQVDNEKLFF	TGTGCCAGCAGCCCTATACATCGGCGACAGGTCGACAATGAAAAACTGTTTTTT
.	TRBJ2-6	TRBV28	.	CASSSAGVGANVLTF	TGTGCCAGCAGTTCCGCAGGGGTAGGGGCCAACGTCCTGACTTTC
.	TRBJ1-2	TRBV2	.	CASRESRLSYGYTF	TGTGCCAGCAGGGAATCCAGGTTATCCTATGGCTACACCTTC
.	TRBJ2-3	TRBV18	.	CASSGSDTQYF	TGTGCCAGCTCAGGCTCAGATACGCAGTATTTT
.	TRBJ1-1	TRBV5-6	.	CASSLTVGPEAFF	TGTGCCAGCAGCTTGACGGTGGGCCCGGAAGCTTTCTTT
.	TRBJ1-2	TRBV5-1	.	CASSSQGRGYTF	TGCGCCAGCAGTTCACAGGGTAGGGGCTACACCTTC
.	TRBJ2-2	TRBV7-8	TRBD2	CASSSLRLAGGRGELFF	TGTGCCAGCAGCTCACTAAGACTAGCGGGGGGAAGAGGGGAGCTGTTTTTT
.	TRBJ1-5	TRBV19	.	CASSPGTVSNQPQHF	TGTGCCAGTAGTCCGGGGACTGTGAGCAATCAGCCCCAGCATTTT
.	TRBJ2-3	TRBV3-1/TRBV3-2	TRBD2	CASSPSGGGTQYF	TGTGCCAGCAGCCCTAGCGGGGGGGGCACGCAGTATTTT
.	TRBJ2-5	TRBV25-1	TRBD1	CASRSGGTGRETQYF	TGTGCCAGCCGGTCTGGTGGGACAGGGAGGGAGACCCAGTACTTC
.	TRBJ1-6	TRBV7-8	TRBD1	CASSLGDRGNSPLHF	TGTGCCAGCAGCTTAGGGGACAGGGGTAATTCACCCCTCCACTTT
.	TRBJ2-2	TRBV6-2/TRBV6-3	TRBD2	CASSALAGNTGELFF	TGTGCCAGCAGTGCTCTAGCGGGGAATACCGGGGAGCTGTTTTTT
.	TRBJ1-2	TRBV15	.	CATSRTTGERANYGYTF	TGTGCCACCAGCAGGACCACCGGGGAACGAGCTAACTATGGCTACACCTTC
.	TRBJ2-5	TRBV4-1	TRBD2	CASSRSGLAGARGETQYF	TGCGCCAGCAGCCGATCGGGACTAGCGGGGGCTAGAGGGGAGACCCAGTACTTC
.	TRBJ2-3	TRBV7-9	.	CASSFGGGTDTQYF	TGTGCCAGCAGCTTTGGGGGCGGCACAGATACGCAGTATTTT
.	TRBJ1-6	TRBV25-1	.	CASSEYAGFDSPLHF	TGTGCCAGCAGTGAATATGCAGGGTTTGATTCACCCCTCCACTTT
.	TRBJ1-1	TRBV4-1	.	CASSPRQTHTEAFF	TGCGCCAGCAGCCCTCGACAGACACACACTGAAGCTTTCTTT
.	TRBJ1-2	TRBV9	TRBD1	CASSAPRDRGEEGYTF	TGTGCCAGCAGCGCACCCCGGGACAGGGGTGAGGAAGGCTACACCTTC
once	TRBJ2-3	TRBV27	.	CASSTSLGRDTQYF	.
.	TRBJ1-3	TRBV4-3	.	CASSQDMNTIYF	TGCGCCAGCAGCCAAGATATGAACACCATATATTTT
.	TRBJ1-4	TRBV6-1	TRBD1	CASSELGQRNRLFF	TGTGCCAGCAGTGAATTGGGACAGAGAAATCGACTGTTTTTT
.	TRBJ1-1	TRBV5-5	.	CASSLVRVVNTEAFF	TGTGCCAGCAGCTTGGTTCGGGTAGTGAACACTGAAGCTTTCTTT
.	TRBJ1-6	TRBV6-4	.	CASSEVAGLNNSPLHF	TGTGCCAGCAGTGAAGTCGCAGGGTTGAATAATTCACCCCTCCACTTT
.	TRBJ1-1	TRBV21-1	.	CASSKGAGLNTEAFF	TGTGCCAGCAGCAAAGGTGCGGGGTTGAACACTGAAGCTTTCTTT
.	TRBJ1-5	TRBV12-3/TRBV12-4	.	CASSWEGSQPQHF	TGTGCCAGCAGTTGGGAGGGGTCTCAGCCCCAGCATTTT
.	TRBJ2-1	TRBV5-4	TRBD1	CATNRDRVVNEQFF	TGTGCCACCAATCGGGACAGGGTCGTTAATGAGCAGTTCTTC
.	TRBJ1-5	TRBV19	.	CASTRGANGNQPQHF	TGTGCCAGTACCCGGGGGGCCAACGGCAATCAGCCCCAGCATTTT
.	TRBJ2-3	TRBV15	TRBD2	CATKYERGVNDIDTQYF	TGTGCCACCAAATACGAGCGGGGGGTTAATGATATAGATACGCAGTATTTT
.	TRBJ2-3	TRBV5-6	TRBD2	CASSFPGLAGADTQYF	TGTGCCAGCAGCTTCCCGGGACTAGCGGGAGCAGATACGCAGTATTTT
.	TRBJ1-2	TRBV12-5	.	CASGFQGSYGYTF	TGTGCTAGTGGTTTTCAGGGTTCCTATGGCTACACCTTC
.	TRBJ1-1	TRBV18	.	CASSTGNTEAFF	TGTGCCAGCTCAACGGGGAACACTGAAGCTTTCTTT
.	TRBJ2-5	TRBV5-4	.	CASSGSGGEQETQYF	TGTGCCAGCAGCGGGAGCGGCGGGGAACAAGAGACCCAGTACTTC
.	TRBJ1-3	TRBV25-1	.	CASSYSSGNTIYF	TGTGCCAGCAGTTACTCCTCTGGAAACACCATATATTTT
.	TRBJ2-7	TRBV23-1	TRBD2	CASREGGTSGHYEQYF	TGCGCCAGCAGGGAAGGGGGGACTAGCGGACACTACGAGCAGTACTTC
.	TRBJ2-1	TRBV4-1	TRBD2	CASSHETSGGWNEQFF	TGCGCCAGCAGCCACGAAACTAGCGGGGGATGGAATGAGCAGTTCTTC
.	TRBJ2-1	TRBV2	TRBD2	CASTRSYGGASYNEQFF	TGTGCCAGCACCCGGTCCTACGGGGGGGCATCCTACAATGAGCAGTTCTTC
.	TRBJ1-1	TRBV5-1	.	CASSPRGGTEAFF	TGCGCCAGCAGCCCGCGGGGGGGCACTGAAGCTTTCTTT
.	TRBJ2-7	TRBV5-1	.	CASSSVQAEQYF	TGCGCCAGCAGCTCCGTCCAGGCCGAGCAGTACTTC
.	TRBJ1-1	TRBV10-1	.	CASSDRKRGEAFF	TGCGCCAGCAGTGACAGGAAAAGGGGGGAAGCTTTCTTT
.	TRBJ1-5	TRBV6-5	TRBD1	CASRTGQGNQPQHF	TGTGCCAGCAGGACGGGACAGGGGAATCAGCCCCAGCATTTT
.	TRBJ2-7	TRBV24-1	.	CATSPSGGSRQYF	TGTGCCACCAGCCCCTCAGGGGGGAGCCGGCAGTACTTC
.	TRBJ1-2	TRBV19	TRBD1	CASTRTGMGANYGYTF	TGTGCCAGTACGAGGACAGGCATGGGGGCTAACTATGGCTACACCTTC